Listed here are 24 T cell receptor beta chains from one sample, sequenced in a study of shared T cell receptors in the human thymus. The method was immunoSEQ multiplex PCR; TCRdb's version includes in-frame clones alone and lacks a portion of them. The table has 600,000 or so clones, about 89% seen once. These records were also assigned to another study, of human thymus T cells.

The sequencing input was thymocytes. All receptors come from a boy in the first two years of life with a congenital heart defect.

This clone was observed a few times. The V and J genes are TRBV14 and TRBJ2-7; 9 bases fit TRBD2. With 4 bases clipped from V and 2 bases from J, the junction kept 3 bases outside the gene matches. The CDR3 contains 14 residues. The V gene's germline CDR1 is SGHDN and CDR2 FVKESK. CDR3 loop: CASSPTSGPYEQYF. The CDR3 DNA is TGTGCCAGCAGCCCGACTAGCGGACCCTACGAGCAGTACTTC. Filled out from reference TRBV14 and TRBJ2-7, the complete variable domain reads EAGVTQFPSHSVIEKGQTVTLRCDPISGHDNLYWYRRVMGKEIKFLLHFVKESKQDESGMPNNRFLAERTGGTYSTLKVQPAELEDSGVYFCASSPTSGPYEQYFGPGTRLTVT.

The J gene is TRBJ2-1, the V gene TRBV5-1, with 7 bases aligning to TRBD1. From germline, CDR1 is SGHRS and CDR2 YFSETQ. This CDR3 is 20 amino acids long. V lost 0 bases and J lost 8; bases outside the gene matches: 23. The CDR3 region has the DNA TGCGCCAGCAGCTTGGGGACAGGCATGACGGACCGACTCCAGGGGTATGAGCAGTTCTTC. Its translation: CASSLGTGMTDRLQGYEQFF.

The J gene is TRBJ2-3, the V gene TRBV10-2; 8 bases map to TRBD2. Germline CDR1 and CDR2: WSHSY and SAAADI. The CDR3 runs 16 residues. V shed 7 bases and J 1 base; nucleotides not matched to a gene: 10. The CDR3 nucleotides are TGCGCCAGCACAGAGCGGCGGGAGGCATGCACAGATACGCAGTATTTT. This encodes CASTERREACTDTQYF.

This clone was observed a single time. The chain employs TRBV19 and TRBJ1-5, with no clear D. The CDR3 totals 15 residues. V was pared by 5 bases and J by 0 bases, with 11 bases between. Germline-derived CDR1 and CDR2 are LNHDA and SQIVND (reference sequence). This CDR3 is CASSARGYSNQPQHF. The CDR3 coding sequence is TGTGCCAGTAGTGCCCGAGGTTATAGCAATCAGCCCCAGCATTTT.

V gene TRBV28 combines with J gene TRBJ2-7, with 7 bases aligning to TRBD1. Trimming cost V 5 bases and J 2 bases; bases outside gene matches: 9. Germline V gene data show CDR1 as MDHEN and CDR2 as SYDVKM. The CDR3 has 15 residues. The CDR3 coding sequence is TGTGCCAGCAGTCCACCAGACAGGGCCCCCTACGAGCAGTACTTC. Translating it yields CASSPPDRAPYEQYF.

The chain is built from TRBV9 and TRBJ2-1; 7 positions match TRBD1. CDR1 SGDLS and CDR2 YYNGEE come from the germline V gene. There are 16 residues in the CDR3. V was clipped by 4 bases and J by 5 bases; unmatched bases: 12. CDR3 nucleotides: TGTGCCAGCAGCATCCGGGACAGAGACTTTCACAATGAGCAGTTCTTC. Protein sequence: CASSIRDRDFHNEQFF.

The CDR3 loop reads CASTPGQLDEKLFF. In DNA form, the CDR3 reads TGTGCCAGCACCCCAGGCCAACTCGATGAAAAACTGTTTTTT. The V gene is TRBV9, the J gene TRBJ1-4; no firm D call. The germline V and J ends were trimmed by 6 bases and 6 bases, with 15 bases remaining between them. The CDR3 extends over 14 amino acids. CDR1 is SGDLS and CDR2 is YYNGEE in the germline V gene.

This CDR3 reads CASSLEVWGFNRKKTQYF. CDR3 bases: TGTGCCAGCAGCTTAGAGGTTTGGGGCTTTAACAGGAAAAAGACCCAGTACTTC. This rearrangement joins TRBV7-9 to TRBJ2-5, with D perhaps TRBD1 (5 bases). Between the trimmed V and J ends, which lost 1 base and 6 bases, there was a span of 24 bases. The germline V gene encodes CDR1 SEHNR and CDR2 FQNEAQ (reference sequence). There are 18 residues in the CDR3. Based on the CDR3 plus reference TRBV7-9 and TRBJ2-5, the full variable domain is DTGVSQNPRHKITKRGQNVTFRCDPISEHNRLYWYRQTLGQGPEFLTYFQNEAQLEKSRLLSDRFSAERPKGSFSTLEIQRTEQGDSAMYLCASSLEVWGFNRKKTQYFGPGTRLLVL.

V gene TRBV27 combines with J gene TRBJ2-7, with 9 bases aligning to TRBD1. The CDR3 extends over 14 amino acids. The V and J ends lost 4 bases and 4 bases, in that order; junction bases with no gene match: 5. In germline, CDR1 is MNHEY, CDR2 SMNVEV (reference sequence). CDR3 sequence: CASSSGTGWYEQYF. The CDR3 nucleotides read TGTGCCAGCAGTTCGGGGACAGGGTGGTACGAGCAGTACTTC.

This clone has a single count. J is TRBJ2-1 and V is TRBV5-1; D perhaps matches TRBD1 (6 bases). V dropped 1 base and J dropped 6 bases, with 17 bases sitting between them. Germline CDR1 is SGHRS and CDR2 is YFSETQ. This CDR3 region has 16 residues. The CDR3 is CASSLPRDTKANEQFF. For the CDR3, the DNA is TGCGCCAGCAGCTTGCCTCGGGACACCAAAGCCAATGAGCAGTTCTTC. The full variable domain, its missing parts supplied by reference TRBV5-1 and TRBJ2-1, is KAGVTQTPRYLIKTRGQQVTLSCSPISGHRSVSWYQQTPGQGLQFLFEYFSETQRNKGNFPGRFSGRQFSNSRSEMNVSTLELGDSALYLCASSLPRDTKANEQFFGPGTRLTVL.

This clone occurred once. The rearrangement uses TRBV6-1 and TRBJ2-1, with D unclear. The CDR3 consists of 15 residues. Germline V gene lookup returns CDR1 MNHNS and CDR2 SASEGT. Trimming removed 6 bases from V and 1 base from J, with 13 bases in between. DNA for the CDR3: TGTGCCAGCAGCGGAGACCAGCCTTCCTACAATGAGCAGTTCTTC. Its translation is CASSGDQPSYNEQFF.

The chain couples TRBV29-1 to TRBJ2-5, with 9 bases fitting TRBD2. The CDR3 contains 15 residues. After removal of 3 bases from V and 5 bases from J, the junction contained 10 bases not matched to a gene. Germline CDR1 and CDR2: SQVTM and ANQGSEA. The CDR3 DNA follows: TGCAGCGTTGATAGGCAGCGGGAGGAGGGGGAGACCCAGTACTTC. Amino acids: CSVDRQREEGETQYF.

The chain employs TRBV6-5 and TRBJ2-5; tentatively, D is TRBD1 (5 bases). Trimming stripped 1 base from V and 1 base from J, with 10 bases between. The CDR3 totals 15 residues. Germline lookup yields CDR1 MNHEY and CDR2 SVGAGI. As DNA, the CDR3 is TGTGCCAGCAGTTACTTTAGAGACAGCCAAGAGACCCAGTACTTC. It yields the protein CASSYFRDSQETQYF.

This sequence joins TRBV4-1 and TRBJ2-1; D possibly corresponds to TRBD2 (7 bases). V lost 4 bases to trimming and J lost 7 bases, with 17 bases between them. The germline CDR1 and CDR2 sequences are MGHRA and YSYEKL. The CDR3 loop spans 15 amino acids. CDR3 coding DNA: TGCGCCAGCAGCCGTGTTGGGGGGGGGCTGAATGAGCAGTTCTTC. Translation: CASSRVGGGLNEQFF.

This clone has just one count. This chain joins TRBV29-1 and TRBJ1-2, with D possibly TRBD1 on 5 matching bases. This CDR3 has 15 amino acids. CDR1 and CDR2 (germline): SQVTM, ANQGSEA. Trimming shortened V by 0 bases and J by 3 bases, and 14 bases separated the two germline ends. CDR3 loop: CSVEEGEGSDYGYTF. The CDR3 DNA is TGCAGCGTTGAAGAGGGGGAGGGGTCGGACTATGGCTACACCTTC.

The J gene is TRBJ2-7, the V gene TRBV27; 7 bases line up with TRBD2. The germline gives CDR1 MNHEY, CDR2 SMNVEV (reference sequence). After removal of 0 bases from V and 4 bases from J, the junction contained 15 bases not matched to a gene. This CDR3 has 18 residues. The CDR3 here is CASSLSRREREGAYEQYF. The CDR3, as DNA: TGTGCCAGCAGTTTATCGAGGCGAGAGCGGGAAGGGGCTTACGAGCAGTACTTC.

The CDR3 protein is CASSPHPGQGAREDTEAFF. In DNA form, the CDR3 reads TGTGCCAGCTCACCACATCCGGGACAGGGGGCGCGGGAGGACACTGAAGCTTTCTTT. The chain uses TRBV18 and TRBJ1-1; TRBD1 aligns across 12 bases. The CDR3 runs 19 residues. Per germline, CDR1 KGHSH and CDR2 LQKENI. J lost 3 bases, V lost 1 base, and 12 bases had no gene match.

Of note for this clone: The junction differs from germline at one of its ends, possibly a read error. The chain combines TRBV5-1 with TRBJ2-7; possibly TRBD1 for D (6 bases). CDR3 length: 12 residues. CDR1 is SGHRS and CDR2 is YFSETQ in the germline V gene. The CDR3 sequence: CASSLVGGEQYF. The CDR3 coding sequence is TGTGCCAGCAGCTTGGTAGGGGGCGAGCAGTACTTC.

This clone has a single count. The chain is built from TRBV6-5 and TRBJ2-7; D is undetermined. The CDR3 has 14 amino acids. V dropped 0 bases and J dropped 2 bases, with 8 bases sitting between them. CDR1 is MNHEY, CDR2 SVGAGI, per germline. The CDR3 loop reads CASSYSGSPYEQYF. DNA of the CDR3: TGTGCCAGCAGTTACTCAGGTAGCCCCTACGAGCAGTACTTC.

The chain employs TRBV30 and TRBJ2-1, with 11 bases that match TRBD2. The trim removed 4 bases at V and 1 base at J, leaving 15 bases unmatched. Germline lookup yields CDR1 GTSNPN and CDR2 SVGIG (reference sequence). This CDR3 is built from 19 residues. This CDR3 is CAWTTVLAGVLKSYNEQFF. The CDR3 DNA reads TGTGCCTGGACTACGGTACTAGCGGGAGTCTTAAAATCCTACAATGAGCAGTTCTTC.

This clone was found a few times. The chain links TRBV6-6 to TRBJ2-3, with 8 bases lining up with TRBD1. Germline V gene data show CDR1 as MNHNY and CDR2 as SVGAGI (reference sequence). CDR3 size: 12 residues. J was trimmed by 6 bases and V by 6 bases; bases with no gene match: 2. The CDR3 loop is CASRHRGDTQYF. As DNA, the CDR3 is TGTGCCAGCAGGCACAGGGGGGATACGCAGTATTTT.

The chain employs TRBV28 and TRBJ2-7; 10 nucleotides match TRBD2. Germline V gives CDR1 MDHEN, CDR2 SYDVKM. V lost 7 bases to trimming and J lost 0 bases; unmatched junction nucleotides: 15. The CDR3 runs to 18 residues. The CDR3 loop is CASTLRASGGGPSYEQYF. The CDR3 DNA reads TGTGCCAGCACCCTTAGGGCTAGCGGGGGCGGGCCCTCCTACGAGCAGTACTTC.

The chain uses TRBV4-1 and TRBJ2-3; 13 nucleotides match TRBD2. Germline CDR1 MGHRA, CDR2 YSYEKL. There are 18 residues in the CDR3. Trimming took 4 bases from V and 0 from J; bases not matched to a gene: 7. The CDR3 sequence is CASSRGLAGALSTDTQYF. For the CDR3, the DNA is TGCGCCAGCAGCCGCGGACTAGCGGGGGCCCTTAGCACAGATACGCAGTATTTT.

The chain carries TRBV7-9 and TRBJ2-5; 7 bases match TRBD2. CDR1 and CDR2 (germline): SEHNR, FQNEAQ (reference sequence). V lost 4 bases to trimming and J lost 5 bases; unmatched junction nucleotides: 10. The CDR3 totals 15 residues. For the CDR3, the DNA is TGTGCCAGCAGCTGGGGATCGGGGGGAGGCGAGACCCAGTACTTC. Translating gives CASSWGSGGGETQYF. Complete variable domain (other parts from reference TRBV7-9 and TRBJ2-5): DTGVSQNPRHKITKRGQNVTFRCDPISEHNRLYWYRQTLGQGPEFLTYFQNEAQLEKSRLLSDRFSAERPKGSFSTLEIQRTEQGDSAMYLCASSWGSGGGETQYFGPGTRLLVL.